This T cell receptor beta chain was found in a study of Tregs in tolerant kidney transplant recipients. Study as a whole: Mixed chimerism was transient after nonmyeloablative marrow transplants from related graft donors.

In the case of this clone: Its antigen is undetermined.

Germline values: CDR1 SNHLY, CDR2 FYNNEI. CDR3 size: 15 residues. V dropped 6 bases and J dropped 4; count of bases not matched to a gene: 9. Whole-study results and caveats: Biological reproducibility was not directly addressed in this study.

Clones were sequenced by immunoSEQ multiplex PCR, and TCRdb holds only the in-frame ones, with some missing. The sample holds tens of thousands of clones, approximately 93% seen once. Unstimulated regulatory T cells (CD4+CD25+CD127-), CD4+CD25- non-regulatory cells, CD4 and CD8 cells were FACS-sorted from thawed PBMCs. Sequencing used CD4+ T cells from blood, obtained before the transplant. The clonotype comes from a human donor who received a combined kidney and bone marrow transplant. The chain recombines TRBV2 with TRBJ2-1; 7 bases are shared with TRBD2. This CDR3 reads CASRGGSPSYNEQFF. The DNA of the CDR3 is TGTGCCAGCAGGGGGGGGAGCCCCTCGTACAATGAGCAGTTCTTC.